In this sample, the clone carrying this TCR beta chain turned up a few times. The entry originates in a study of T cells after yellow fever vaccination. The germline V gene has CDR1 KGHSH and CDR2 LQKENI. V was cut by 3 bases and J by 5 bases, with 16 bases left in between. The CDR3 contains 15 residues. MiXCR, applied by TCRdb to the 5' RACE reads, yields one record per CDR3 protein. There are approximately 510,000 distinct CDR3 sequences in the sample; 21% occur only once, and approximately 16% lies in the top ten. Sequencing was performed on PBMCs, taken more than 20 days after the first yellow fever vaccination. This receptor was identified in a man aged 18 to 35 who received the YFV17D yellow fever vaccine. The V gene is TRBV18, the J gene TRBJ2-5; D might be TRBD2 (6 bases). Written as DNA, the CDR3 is TGTGCCAGCTCACCCAAACTAGCTTTGTCCGAGACCCAGTACTTC. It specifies CASSPKLALSETQYF.